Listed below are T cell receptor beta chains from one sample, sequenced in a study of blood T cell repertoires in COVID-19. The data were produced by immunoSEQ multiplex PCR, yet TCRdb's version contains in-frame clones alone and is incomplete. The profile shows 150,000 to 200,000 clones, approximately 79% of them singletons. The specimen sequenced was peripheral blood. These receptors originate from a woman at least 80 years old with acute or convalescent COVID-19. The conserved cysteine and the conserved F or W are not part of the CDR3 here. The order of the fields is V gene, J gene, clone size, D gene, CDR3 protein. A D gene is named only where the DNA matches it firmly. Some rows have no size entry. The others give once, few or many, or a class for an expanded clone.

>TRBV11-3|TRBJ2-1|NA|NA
ASSWGGKISSGEQF
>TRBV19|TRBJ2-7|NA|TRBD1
ASRKTGGSSYEQY
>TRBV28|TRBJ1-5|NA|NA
ASSLSGEPQH
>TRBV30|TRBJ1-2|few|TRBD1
AWSDGTGINYGYT
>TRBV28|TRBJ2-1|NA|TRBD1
ASSSTGGWNEQF
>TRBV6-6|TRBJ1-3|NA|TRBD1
ASSSQGGSGNTIY
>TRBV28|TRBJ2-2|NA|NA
VISDWTTGELF
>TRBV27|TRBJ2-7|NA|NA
ASSITGNRYEQY
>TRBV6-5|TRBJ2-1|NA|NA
ASSTGAGLDEQF
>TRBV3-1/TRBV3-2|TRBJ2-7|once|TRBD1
ASSHLKTGQFNEQY
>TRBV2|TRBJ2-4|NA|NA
ASSQLQGVGVNIQY
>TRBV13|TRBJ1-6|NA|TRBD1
ASSRDRNSPLH
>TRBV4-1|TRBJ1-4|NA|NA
ASSQDLHRVQTNEKLF
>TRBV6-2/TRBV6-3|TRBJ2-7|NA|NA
ASSSQTDYEQY
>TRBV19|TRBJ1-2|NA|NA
ASSKTRLDGYT
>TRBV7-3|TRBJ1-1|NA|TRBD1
ASSPRDRGSGAF
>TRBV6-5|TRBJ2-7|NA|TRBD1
ASSYSTRTGDYEQY
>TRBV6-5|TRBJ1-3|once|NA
ASSFRGGGNTIY
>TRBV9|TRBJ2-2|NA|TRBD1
ASSADPGQRSTGELF
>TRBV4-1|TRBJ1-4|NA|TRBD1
ASSQLQGVNEKLF
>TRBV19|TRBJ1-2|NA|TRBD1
ASSPQTGSFGRYT
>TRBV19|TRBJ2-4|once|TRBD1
ASSIGTGGAVQY
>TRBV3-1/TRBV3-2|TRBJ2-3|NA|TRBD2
ASSETSGQGDTQY
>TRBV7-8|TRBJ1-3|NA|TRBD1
ASSGRGDRRGSGNTIY
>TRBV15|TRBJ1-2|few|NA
ATSRDVDGYT
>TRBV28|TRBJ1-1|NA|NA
ASSLPTSIGGKAF
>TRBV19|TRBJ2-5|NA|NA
ASSWGQTQY
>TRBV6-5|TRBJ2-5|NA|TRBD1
ASRTGRRETQY
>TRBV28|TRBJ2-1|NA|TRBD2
ASSTAGGPNEQF
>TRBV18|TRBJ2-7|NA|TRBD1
ASSLNQPGTGAFYEQY
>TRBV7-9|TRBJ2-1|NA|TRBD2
ASSLPPGLAGGRVDEQF
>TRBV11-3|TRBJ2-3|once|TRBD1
ASSPGQGSSVADTQY
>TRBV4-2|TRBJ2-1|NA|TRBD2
ASSQGTSANNEQF
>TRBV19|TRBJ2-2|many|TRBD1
ASSPGTDTGELF
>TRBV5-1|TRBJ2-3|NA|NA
ASSLPLREGGDTQY
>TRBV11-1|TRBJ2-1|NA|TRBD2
ASSIGTSGSNEQF
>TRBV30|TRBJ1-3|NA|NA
ASGRAAGNTIY
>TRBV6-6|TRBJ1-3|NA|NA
ASSPGGAGNTIY
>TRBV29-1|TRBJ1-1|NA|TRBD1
SGGQLENTEAF
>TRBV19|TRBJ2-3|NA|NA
ASSQLVPDTQY
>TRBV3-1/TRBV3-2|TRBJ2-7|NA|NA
ASSRDTGEQY
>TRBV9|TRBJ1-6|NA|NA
ASSVRTEGAPLH
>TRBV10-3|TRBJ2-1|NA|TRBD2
AISTGLAGIDEQF
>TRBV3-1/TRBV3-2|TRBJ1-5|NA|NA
ASSQGPEPQH
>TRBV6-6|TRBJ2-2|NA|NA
ASTPRNIQGTGELF
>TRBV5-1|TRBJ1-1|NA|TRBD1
ASSKLTGENTEAF
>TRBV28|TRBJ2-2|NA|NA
ASSFRQRVNTGELF
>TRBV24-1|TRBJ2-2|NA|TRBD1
ATADRERLGELF
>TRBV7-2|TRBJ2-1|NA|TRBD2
ASSYPGTSDNNEQF
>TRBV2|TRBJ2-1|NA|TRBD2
ASTSGANVEQF
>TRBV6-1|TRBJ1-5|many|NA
ASSERQGGQPQH
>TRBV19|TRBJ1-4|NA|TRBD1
ASSADRAGEKLF
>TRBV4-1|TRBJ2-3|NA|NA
ASSQVQIFTDTQY
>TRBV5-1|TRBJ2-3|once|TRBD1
ASSMTGGGPDTQY
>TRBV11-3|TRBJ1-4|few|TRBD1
ASSATGGTNEKLF
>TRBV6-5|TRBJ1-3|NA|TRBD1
ASSYPGTGSGNTIY
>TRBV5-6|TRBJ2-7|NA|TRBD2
ASSPLAGGRNYEQY